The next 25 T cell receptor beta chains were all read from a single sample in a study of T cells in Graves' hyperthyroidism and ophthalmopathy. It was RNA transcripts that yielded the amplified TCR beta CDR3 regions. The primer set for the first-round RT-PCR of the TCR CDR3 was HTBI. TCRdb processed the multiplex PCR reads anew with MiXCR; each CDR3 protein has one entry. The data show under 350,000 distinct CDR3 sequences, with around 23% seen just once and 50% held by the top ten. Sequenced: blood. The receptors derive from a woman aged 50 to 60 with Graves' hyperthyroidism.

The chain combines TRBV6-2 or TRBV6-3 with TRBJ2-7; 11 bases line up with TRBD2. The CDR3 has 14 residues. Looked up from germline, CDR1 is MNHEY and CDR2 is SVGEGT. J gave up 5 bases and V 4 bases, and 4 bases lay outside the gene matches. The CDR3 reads CASSLAGGSDEQYF. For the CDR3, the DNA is TGTGCCAGCAGTTTAGCGGGGGGGTCGGACGAGCAGTACTTC.

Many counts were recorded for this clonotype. CDR3 nucleotide sequence: TGTGCCAGCAGTCTATACCGGGACAGGGAAATGGAGCAGTACTTC. Translated, it gives CASSLYRDREMEQYF. The chain links TRBV28 to TRBJ2-7, with 9 positions matching TRBD1. Germline lookup yields CDR1 MDHEN and CDR2 SYDVKM. The V segment lost 5 bases and the J segment 7 bases; nucleotides outside the gene matches: 12. The CDR3 has 15 amino acids. The whole variable domain, remainder taken from reference TRBV28 and TRBJ2-7, is DVKVTQSSRYLVKRTGEKVFLECVQDMDHENMFWYRQDPGLGLRLIYFSYDVKMKEKGDIPEGYSVSREKKERFSLILESASTNQTSMYLCASSLYRDREMEQYFGPGTRLTVT.

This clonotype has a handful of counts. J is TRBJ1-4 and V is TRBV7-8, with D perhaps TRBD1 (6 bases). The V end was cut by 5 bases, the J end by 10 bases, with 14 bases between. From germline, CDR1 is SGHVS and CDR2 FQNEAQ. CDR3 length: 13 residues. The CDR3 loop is CASSLGQSTKLFF. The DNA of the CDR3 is TGTGCCAGCAGCCTCGGACAGTCGACAAAACTGTTTTTT.

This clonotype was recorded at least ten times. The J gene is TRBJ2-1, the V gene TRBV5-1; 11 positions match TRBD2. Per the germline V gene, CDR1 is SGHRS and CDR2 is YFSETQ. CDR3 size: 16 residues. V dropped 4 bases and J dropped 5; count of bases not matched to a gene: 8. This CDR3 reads CASSSSGTSGHNEQFF. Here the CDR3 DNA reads TGCGCCAGCAGCAGCTCCGGGACTAGCGGACACAATGAGCAGTTCTTC.

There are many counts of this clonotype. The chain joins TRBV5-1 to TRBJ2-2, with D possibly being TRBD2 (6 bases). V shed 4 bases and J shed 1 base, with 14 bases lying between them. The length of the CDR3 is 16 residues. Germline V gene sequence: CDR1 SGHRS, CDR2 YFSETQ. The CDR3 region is CASSAHRELNTGELFF. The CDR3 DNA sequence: TGCGCCAGCAGCGCCCACCGGGAGTTGAACACCGGGGAGCTGTTTTTT.

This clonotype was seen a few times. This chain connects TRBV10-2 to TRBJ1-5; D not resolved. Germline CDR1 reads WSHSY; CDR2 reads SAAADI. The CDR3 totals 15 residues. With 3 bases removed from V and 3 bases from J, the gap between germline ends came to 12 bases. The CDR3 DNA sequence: TGCGCCAGCAGTGAATCAGGCCTCTACAATCAGCCCCAGCATTTT. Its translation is CASSESGLYNQPQHF.

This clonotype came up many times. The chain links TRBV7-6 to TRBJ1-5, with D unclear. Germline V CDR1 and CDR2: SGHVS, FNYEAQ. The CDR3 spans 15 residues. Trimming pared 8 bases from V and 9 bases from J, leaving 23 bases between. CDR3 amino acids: CASAKSGQWRGPQHF. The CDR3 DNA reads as TGTGCCAGCGCTAAGTCTGGGCAGTGGCGGGGGCCCCAGCATTTT.

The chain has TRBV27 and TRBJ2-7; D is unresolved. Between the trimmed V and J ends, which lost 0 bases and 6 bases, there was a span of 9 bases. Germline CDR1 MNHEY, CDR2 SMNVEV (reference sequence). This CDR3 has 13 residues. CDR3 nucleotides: TGTGCCAGCAGTTTATCGATCCAAGGCGAGCAGTACTTC. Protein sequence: CASSLSIQGEQYF.

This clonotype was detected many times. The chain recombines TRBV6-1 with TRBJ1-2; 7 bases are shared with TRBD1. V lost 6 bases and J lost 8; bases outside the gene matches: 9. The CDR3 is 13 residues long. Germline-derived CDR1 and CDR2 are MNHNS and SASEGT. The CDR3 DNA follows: TGTGCCAGCAGGACAGGGCTTCAATGGGGCTACACCTTC. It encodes CASRTGLQWGYTF.

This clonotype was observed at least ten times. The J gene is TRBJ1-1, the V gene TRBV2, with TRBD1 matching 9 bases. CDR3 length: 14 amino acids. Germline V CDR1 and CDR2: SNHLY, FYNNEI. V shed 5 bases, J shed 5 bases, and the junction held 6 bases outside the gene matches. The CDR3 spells CASSQYRGQTEAFF. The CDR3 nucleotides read TGTGCCAGCAGTCAATACAGGGGGCAAACTGAAGCTTTCTTT.

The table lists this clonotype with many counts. CDR3 loop: CASSETGYSYEQYF. CDR3 nucleotide sequence: TGTGCCAGCAGCGAGACAGGGTACTCCTACGAGCAGTACTTC. This chain joins TRBV2 and TRBJ2-7; 7 bases fit TRBD1. The CDR3 sequence is 14 residues long. V was clipped by 6 bases and J by 0 bases; unmatched bases: 5. Germline V lookup: CDR1 SNHLY, CDR2 FYNNEI. The full variable domain, in which reference TRBV2 and TRBJ2-7 provide the parts outside the CDR3, is EPEVTQTPSHQVTQMGQEVILRCVPISNHLYFYWYRQILGQKVEFLVSFYNNEISEKSEIFDDQFSVERPDGSNFTLKIRSTKLEDSAMYFCASSETGYSYEQYFGPGTRLTVT.

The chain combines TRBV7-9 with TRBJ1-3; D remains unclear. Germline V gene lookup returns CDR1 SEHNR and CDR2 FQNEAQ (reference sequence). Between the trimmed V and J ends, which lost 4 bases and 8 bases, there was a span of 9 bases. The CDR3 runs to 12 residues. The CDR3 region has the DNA TGTGCCAGCAGCTCCGAAGGACACACCATATATTTT. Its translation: CASSSEGHTIYF.

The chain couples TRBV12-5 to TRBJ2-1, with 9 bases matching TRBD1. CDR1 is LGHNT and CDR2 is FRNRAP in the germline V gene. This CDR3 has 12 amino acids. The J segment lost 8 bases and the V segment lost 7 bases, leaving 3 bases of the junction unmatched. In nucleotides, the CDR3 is TGTGCTAGTGCCAGGACAGGGGATGAGCAGTTCTTC. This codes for CASARTGDEQFF.

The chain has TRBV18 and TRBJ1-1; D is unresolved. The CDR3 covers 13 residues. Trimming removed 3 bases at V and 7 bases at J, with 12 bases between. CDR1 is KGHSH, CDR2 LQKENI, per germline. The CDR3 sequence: CASSPITEDEAFF. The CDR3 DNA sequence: TGTGCCAGCTCACCGATAACAGAAGATGAAGCTTTCTTT.

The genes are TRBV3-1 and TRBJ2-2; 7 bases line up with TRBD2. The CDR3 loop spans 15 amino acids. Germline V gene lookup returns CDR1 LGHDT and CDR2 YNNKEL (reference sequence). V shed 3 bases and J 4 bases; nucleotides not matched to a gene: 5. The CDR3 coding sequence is TGTGCCAGCAGCCAGGGAGCGGGACGCACCGGGGAGCTGTTTTTT. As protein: CASSQGAGRTGELFF.

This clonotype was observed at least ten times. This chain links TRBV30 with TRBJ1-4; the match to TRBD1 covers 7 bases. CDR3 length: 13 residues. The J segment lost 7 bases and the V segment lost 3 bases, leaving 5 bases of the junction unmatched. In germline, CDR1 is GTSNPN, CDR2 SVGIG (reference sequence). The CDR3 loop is CAWRSGGIEKLFF. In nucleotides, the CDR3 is TGTGCCTGGAGATCAGGGGGAATTGAAAAACTGTTTTTT.

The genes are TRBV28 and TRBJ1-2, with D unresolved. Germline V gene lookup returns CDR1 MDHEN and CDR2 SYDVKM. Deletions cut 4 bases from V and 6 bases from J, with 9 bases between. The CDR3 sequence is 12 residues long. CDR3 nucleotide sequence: TGTGCCAGCAGTTCCTCTAGGGATGGCTACACCTTC. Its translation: CASSSSRDGYTF.

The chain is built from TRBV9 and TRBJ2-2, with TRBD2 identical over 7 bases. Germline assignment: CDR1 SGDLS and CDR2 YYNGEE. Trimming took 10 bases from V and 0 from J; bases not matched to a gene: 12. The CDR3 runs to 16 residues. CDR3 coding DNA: TGTGCCTCCGGGATGGCGGGAGCCCCGAACACCGGGGAGCTGTTTTTT. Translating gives CASGMAGAPNTGELFF.

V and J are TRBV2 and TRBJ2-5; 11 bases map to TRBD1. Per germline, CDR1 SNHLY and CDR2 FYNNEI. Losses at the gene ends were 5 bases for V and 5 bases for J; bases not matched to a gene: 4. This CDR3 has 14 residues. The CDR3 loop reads CASSRTGGRETQYF. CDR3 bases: TGTGCCAGCAGTCGGACAGGGGGCCGGGAGACCCAGTACTTC.

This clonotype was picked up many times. CDR3 DNA sequence: TGTGCCAGCAGTACGGACAGGTTCGATCAGCCCCAGCATTTT. Its protein product is CASSTDRFDQPQHF. The rearrangement joins TRBV28 to TRBJ1-5; 7 positions match TRBD1. Germline V gene lookup returns CDR1 MDHEN and CDR2 SYDVKM. The CDR3 loop spans 14 amino acids. J lost 5 bases, V lost 5 bases, and 6 bases had no gene match.

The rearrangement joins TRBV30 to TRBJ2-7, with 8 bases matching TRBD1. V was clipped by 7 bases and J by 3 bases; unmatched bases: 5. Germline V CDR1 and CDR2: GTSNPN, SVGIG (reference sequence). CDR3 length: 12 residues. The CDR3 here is CALTGDSYEQYF. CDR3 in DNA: TGTGCCTTGACAGGGGATAGCTACGAGCAGTACTTC. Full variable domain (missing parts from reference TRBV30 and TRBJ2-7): SQTIHQWPATLVQPVGSPLSLECTVEGTSNPNLYWYRQAAGRGLQLLFYSVGIGQISSEVPQNLSASRPQDRQFILSSKKLLLSDSGFYLCALTGDSYEQYFGPGTRLTVT.

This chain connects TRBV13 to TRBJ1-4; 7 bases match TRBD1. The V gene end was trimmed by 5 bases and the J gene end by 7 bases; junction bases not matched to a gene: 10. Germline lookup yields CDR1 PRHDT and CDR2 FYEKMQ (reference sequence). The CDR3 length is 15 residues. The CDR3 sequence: CASSLRRQGGEKLFF. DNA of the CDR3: TGTGCCAGCAGCCTCCGGAGACAGGGAGGTGAAAAACTGTTTTTT.

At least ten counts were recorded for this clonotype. CDR3 bases: TGTGCCAGCAGGCGGGGGGCAGGGGTGAACACTGAAGCTTTCTTT. It yields the protein CASRRGAGVNTEAFF. This sequence joins TRBV12-3 or TRBV12-4 and TRBJ1-1, with D possibly TRBD1 on 6 matching bases. The CDR3 length is 15 residues. V lost 6 bases and J lost 0, with 14 bases in between.

The CDR3 sequence is CASSETFAGNEQYF. CDR3 sequence (DNA): TGCGCCAGCAGTGAGACTTTCGCAGGGAACGAGCAGTACTTC. This chain joins TRBV10-2 and TRBJ2-7; D may be TRBD1 (5 bases). V lost 2 bases and J lost 5, with 13 bases in between. Germline CDR1 WSHSY, CDR2 SAAADI. The CDR3 is 14 residues long.

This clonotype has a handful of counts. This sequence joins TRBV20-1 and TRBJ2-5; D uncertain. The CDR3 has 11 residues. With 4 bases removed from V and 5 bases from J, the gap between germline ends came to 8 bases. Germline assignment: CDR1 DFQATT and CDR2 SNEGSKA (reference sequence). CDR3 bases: TGCAGTGCTATTTCGAGGGAGACCCAGTACTTC. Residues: CSAISRETQYF.